Listed below are T cell receptor beta chains from one sample, sequenced in a study of shared clonotypes between healthy human individuals. Profiling relied on immunoSEQ multiplex PCR, and the TCRdb table lists in-frame clones only, not all of them. The sample records 2 million to 2.5 million clones, 90% to 96% being singletons. The sequenced material came from naive CD4+ T cells sorted from blood. These receptors were taken from a man aged 18 to 30 in good health. Both conserved end residues are part of each CDR3. D genes are given only for firm matches. For some rows the clone size is stated as once, few or many, or as a class when expanded; others skip it.

V gene,CDR3 length,D gene,J gene,clone size,CDR3 protein,CDR3 DNA
TRBV6-5,15,TRBD2,TRBJ2-7,NA,CASRASGSDRYEQYF,TGTGCCAGCAGGGCTAGCGGGAGCGATCGCTACGAGCAGTACTTC
TRBV7-9,16,NA,TRBJ1-4,NA,CASSLGTGTPNEKLFF,TGTGCCAGCAGCTTAGGAACCGGGACCCCCAATGAAAAACTGTTTTTT
TRBV28,14,NA,TRBJ1-5,NA,CASSLYSLQQPQHF,TGTGCCAGCAGTTTATACTCCCTACAACAGCCCCAGCATTTT
TRBV27,11,NA,TRBJ2-1,NA,CASSSRNEQFF,TGTGCCAGCAGTTCCCGTAATGAGCAGTTCTTC
TRBV6-1,14,NA,TRBJ2-5,NA,CASSSRAPQETQYF,TGTGCCAGCAGTTCCCGGGCTCCCCAAGAGACCCAGTACTTC
TRBV25-1,15,NA,TRBJ1-6,once,CASSGDSFLGSPLHF,TGTGCCAGCAGTGGCGACAGTTTTTTGGGCTCACCCCTCCACTTT
TRBV5-4,16,NA,TRBJ2-3,NA,CASSLGAPWGSDTQYF,TGTGCCAGCAGCCTCGGGGCTCCATGGGGCTCAGATACGCAGTATTTT
TRBV13,14,NA,TRBJ1-4,NA,CASSFRAFNEKLFF,TGTGCCAGCAGCTTCCGGGCCTTTAATGAAAAACTGTTTTTT
TRBV30,16,NA,TRBJ2-3,NA,CAWSGGRPRGTDTQYF,TGTGCCTGGAGTGGCGGCCGACCCCGAGGCACAGATACGCAGTATTTT
TRBV5-8,18,TRBD1,TRBJ2-3,once,CASSLGQGAFTRRDTQYF,TGTGCCAGCAGTCTTGGACAGGGGGCGTTTACTCGTAGGGATACGCAGTATTTT
TRBV7-2,15,NA,TRBJ2-5,NA,CASSATRAAQETQYF,TGTGCCAGCAGCGCGACCCGGGCAGCGCAAGAGACCCAGTACTTC
TRBV5-8,20,TRBD2,TRBJ2-7,NA,CASSLYRGTSGSGRSYEQYF,TGTGCCAGCAGCTTGTATCGCGGGACTAGCGGGAGCGGGAGGTCCTACGAGCAGTACTTC
TRBV10-3,15,NA,TRBJ2-1,NA,CAISESGSLGNEQFF,TGTGCCATCAGTGAGTCAGGGAGCTTAGGGAATGAGCAGTTCTTC
TRBV5-6,15,TRBD1,TRBJ1-1,once,CASRTGTGLNTEAFF,TGTGCCAGCAGGACCGGGACAGGATTGAACACTGAAGCTTTCTTT
TRBV5-4,13,NA,TRBJ2-7,NA,CASSFNRDFFTYF,TGTGCCAGCAGCTTCAACCGAGACTTTTTCACCTACTTC
TRBV9,20,TRBD2,TRBJ2-1,NA,CASSRLGTSGRESSYNEQFF,TGTGCCAGCAGCCGCCTGGGGACTAGCGGGAGGGAGAGCTCCTACAATGAGCAGTTCTTC
TRBV6-5,15,TRBD1,TRBJ1-2,NA,CASSPPEGGRDGYTF,TGTGCCAGCAGCCCCCCGGAAGGGGGCAGAGATGGCTACACCTTC
TRBV5-6,16,TRBD2,TRBJ2-1,NA,CASSLARLAGYNEQFF,TGTGCCAGCAGCTTGGCCCGGCTAGCGGGGTACAATGAGCAGTTCTTC
TRBV29-1,13,NA,TRBJ2-1,NA,CSVERGGYNEQFF,TGCAGCGTTGAAAGGGGGGGTTACAATGAGCAGTTCTTC
TRBV9,13,NA,TRBJ2-7,NA,CASSVAPTDGQYF,TGTGCCAGCAGCGTAGCCCCGACAGACGGGCAGTACTTC
TRBV19,14,NA,TRBJ1-3,few,CASSTTAGGNTIYF,TGTGCCAGTAGTACCACAGCCGGCGGAAACACCATATATTTT
TRBV19,16,NA,TRBJ2-7,NA,CASSTGLAGLSYEQYF,TGTGCCAGTAGTACGGGACTTGCGGGTCTCTCCTACGAGCAGTACTTC
TRBV5-1,15,TRBD1,TRBJ2-3,once,CASSFTGGGADTQYF,TGCGCCAGCAGCTTTACAGGGGGTGGCGCAGATACGCAGTATTTT
TRBV7-9,15,TRBD2,TRBJ2-3,NA,CASSLAAGAYDTQYF,TGTGCCAGCAGCTTAGCTGCGGGAGCCTATGATACGCAGTATTTT
TRBV7-2,14,NA,TRBJ2-7,once,CASSSRVSSYEQYF,TGTGCCAGCAGCTCCCGCGTGAGCTCCTACGAGCAGTACTTC
TRBV2,13,NA,TRBJ2-2,NA,CASSPLMAGELFF,TGTGCCAGCAGTCCCCTCATGGCGGGGGAGCTGTTTTTT
TRBV7-2,15,NA,TRBJ2-7,NA,CASSLTGTNAYEQYF,TGTGCCAGCAGCTTAACCGGGACGAACGCCTACGAGCAGTACTTC
TRBV28,16,TRBD1,TRBJ1-5,NA,CASSPRTGALNQPQHF,TGTGCCAGCAGCCCGAGGACAGGGGCCCTCAATCAGCCCCAGCATTTT
TRBV19,17,TRBD1,TRBJ2-7,NA,CASSIGIWGQGANEQYF,TGTGCCAGTAGTATCGGTATATGGGGACAGGGGGCCAACGAGCAGTACTTC
TRBV5-1,15,NA,TRBJ2-1,NA,CASSLTGDAYNEQFF,TGCGCCAGCAGCTTGACGGGGGACGCCTACAATGAGCAGTTCTTC
TRBV29-1,12,TRBD1,TRBJ2-1,NA,CSVVAGGNEQFF,TGCAGCGTTGTGGCAGGGGGCAATGAGCAGTTCTTC
TRBV9,16,TRBD2,TRBJ2-3,NA,CASSFGLAGVTDTQYF,TGTGCCAGCAGCTTCGGACTAGCGGGAGTTACAGATACGCAGTATTTT
TRBV10-1,16,NA,TRBJ1-4,once,CASSESSGPSTGKLFF,TGCGCCAGCAGTGAGTCGTCCGGACCGTCGACCGGAAAACTGTTTTTT
TRBV15,14,NA,TRBJ1-5,NA,CATSYDPSNQPQHF,TGTGCCACCAGCTACGACCCTAGCAATCAGCCCCAGCATTTT
TRBV5-4,15,TRBD2,TRBJ2-1,NA,CASSLEGLAYNEQFF,TGTGCCAGCAGCTTGGAGGGACTAGCGTACAATGAGCAGTTCTTC
TRBV6-5,15,NA,TRBJ2-7,NA,CASSPPRAGSGEQYF,TGTGCCAGCAGCCCCCCCCGGGCAGGTTCGGGCGAGCAGTACTTC
TRBV30,12,NA,TRBJ2-5,NA,CAWQRVQETQYF,TGTGCCTGGCAGCGCGTACAAGAGACCCAGTACTTC
TRBV2,15,TRBD1,TRBJ2-1,NA,CASSLTGNPYNEQFF,TGTGCCAGCAGCCTGACAGGGAATCCTTACAATGAGCAGTTCTTC
TRBV30,13,NA,TRBJ2-1,NA,CAWSVFEGSEQFF,TGTGCCTGGAGTGTATTCGAGGGGAGTGAGCAGTTCTTC
TRBV5-1,14,TRBD1,TRBJ2-7,NA,CASSPGQETYEQYF,TGCGCCAGCAGCCCCGGACAGGAAACCTACGAGCAGTACTTC
TRBV7-9,19,NA,TRBJ1-5,NA,CASSLAWGRNTDSNQPQHF,TGTGCCAGCAGCTTAGCGTGGGGGCGCAATACAGATAGCAATCAGCCCCAGCATTTT
TRBV9,15,NA,TRBJ2-1,NA,CASSVVAGPWDEQFF,TGTGCCAGCAGCGTAGTTGCGGGACCCTGGGATGAGCAGTTCTTC